Listed here is a single T cell receptor (beta chain). The antigen is not known. The source of the sample is a study of cytomegalovirus exposure and HLA in healthy donors. Notes on the study in general: Later analysis associated a missense DCLRE1C variant with TCR beta V- and J-gene trimming. A classifier reportedly called cytomegalovirus status with high sensitivity and specificity. Indistinguishable V segments such as TRBV6-2 and TRBV6-3 were excluded.

CDR3 length: 14 residues. Trimming pared 0 bases from V and 2 bases from J, leaving 8 bases between. Germline V gene sequence: CDR1 LGHNA, CDR2 YSLEER. In the PCR, 60 Vbeta and 13 Jbeta primers were used. Libraries were prepared by immunoSEQ multiplex PCR; TCRdb keeps only in-frame clonotypes and omits some of them. In the table there are roughly 160,000 clones, about 75% of which are singletons. The TCR originated in a woman aged 40 to 50 in good health and CMV-seropositive. The sequenced sample consisted of PBMCs. J is TRBJ2-7 and V is TRBV4-3, with D uncertain. The CDR3: CASSQDANTYEQYF. The CDR3 DNA reads as TGCGCCAGCAGCCAAGATGCTAATACCTACGAGCAGTACTTC.